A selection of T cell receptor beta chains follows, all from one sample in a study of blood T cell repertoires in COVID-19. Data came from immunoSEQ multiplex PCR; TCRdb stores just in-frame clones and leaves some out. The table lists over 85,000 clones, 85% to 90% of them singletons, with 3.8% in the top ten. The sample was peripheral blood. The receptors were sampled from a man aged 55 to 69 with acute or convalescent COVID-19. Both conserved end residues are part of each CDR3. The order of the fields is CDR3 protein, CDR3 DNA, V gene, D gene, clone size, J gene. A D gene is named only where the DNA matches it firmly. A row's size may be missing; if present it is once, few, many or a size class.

CASSPDRVFREKLFF TGTGCCAGTAGTCCAGACAGGGTCTTTCGCGAAAAACTGTTTTTT TRBV19 TRBD1 - TRBJ1-4
CASRPRTGPSGGQYF TGTGCCAGCAGACCCCGGACAGGACCCTCAGGGGGCCAGTACTTC TRBV6-5 TRBD1 - TRBJ2-5
CASSGTGIRSTDTQYF TGTGCCAGCAGCGGGACAGGAATTCGTAGCACAGATACGCAGTATTTT TRBV5-5 TRBD1 - TRBJ2-3
CSAGTGGDQPQHF TGCAGCGCCGGGACAGGAGGAGATCAGCCCCAGCATTTT TRBV29-1 TRBD1 - TRBJ1-5
CASSFTPTGGNYGYTF TGCGCCAGCAGCTTTACGCCGACAGGGGGTAACTATGGCTACACCTTC TRBV5-1 TRBD1 - TRBJ1-2
CASSLRGAQGRDEQYF TGTGCCAGCAGCTTAAGGGGGGCACAGGGGCGCGACGAGCAGTACTTC TRBV11-3 - - TRBJ2-7
CASSPRQGRNTEAFF TGTGCCAGCAGCCCTAGACAGGGGAGGAACACTGAAGCTTTCTTT TRBV7-2 TRBD1 - TRBJ1-1
CASSQGGLAGAVGKQYF TGTGCCAGCAGCCAAGGGGGCTTGGCGGGAGCCGTGGGGAAGCAGTACTTC TRBV3-1/TRBV3-2 TRBD2 - TRBJ2-7
CASIPGLAGHSYEQYF TGTGCCAGCATCCCGGGACTAGCGGGCCACTCCTACGAGCAGTACTTC TRBV6-2/TRBV6-3 TRBD2 - TRBJ2-7
CASSLYVGGRETQYF TGTGCCAGCAGCTTATATGTGGGAGGACGAGAGACCCAGTACTTC TRBV7-9 - - TRBJ2-5
CASSPRGGVAYEQYF TGTGCCAGTAGTCCCCGGGGAGGGGTCGCCTACGAGCAGTACTTC TRBV19 TRBD2 once TRBJ2-7
CASSLAQGAYGYTF TGCGCCAGCAGCTTGGCCCAGGGGGCATACGGCTACACCTTC TRBV5-1 TRBD1 - TRBJ1-2
CASSHGETQYF TGTGCCAGCAGCCACGGAGAGACCCAGTACTTC TRBV7-6 - - TRBJ2-5
CASRLAGLYEQYF TGTGCCAGCAGACTAGCGGGCCTCTACGAGCAGTACTTC TRBV5-5 TRBD2 - TRBJ2-7
CASSVGSGGYRSYNEQFF TGTGCCAGCAGCGTAGGGAGCGGGGGCTACCGCTCCTACAATGAGCAGTTCTTC TRBV9 TRBD2 - TRBJ2-1
CASSTTGNYGYTF TGTGCCAGTAGTACGACAGGGAACTATGGCTACACCTTC TRBV19 TRBD1 - TRBJ1-2
CASSGTPGYEQYF TGTGCCAGCAGTGGGACACCGGGCTACGAGCAGTACTTC TRBV2 - - TRBJ2-7
CASSFSGVDGEYGYTF TGTGCCAGCAGCTTTAGCGGAGTGGACGGAGAATATGGCTACACCTTC TRBV7-9 - few TRBJ1-2
CASSESVGDSGYTF TGTGCCAGCAGTGAATCGGTGGGGGACAGCGGCTACACCTTC TRBV2 TRBD1 - TRBJ1-2
CASSRGTPGDGYGYTF TGTGCCAGCAGCCGGGGGACGCCCGGGGATGGCTATGGCTACACCTTC TRBV11-2 - - TRBJ1-2
CASSIAAGEGNTIYF TGTGCCAGCAGCATCGCAGCAGGGGAAGGAAACACCATATATTTT TRBV7-9 - - TRBJ1-3
CASSSTGATGNTIYF TGCGCCAGCAGCTCAACAGGGGCAACTGGAAACACCATATATTTT TRBV5-1 TRBD1 - TRBJ1-3
CASSAQLAGDPGAKNIQYF TGTGCCAGCAGCGCGCAACTAGCGGGAGACCCGGGGGCCAAAAACATTCAGTACTTC TRBV11-2 TRBD2 - TRBJ2-4